The entry that follows covers one TCR beta chain sequence. Its antigen remains unknown. The data stem from a study of long-term antiretroviral therapy in people with HIV. Survey-level immunoSEQ v3.0 assays were run. Each sample aimed for roughly 40,000-50,000 sequenced T-cell genomes. Assay used: immunoSEQ multiplex PCR; TCRdb lists only in-frame clones, some missing. The sample lists under 30,000 clones; roughly 93% were seen once. Overall study findings and caveats: With ART, diversity went up but was still lower than in transplant donor controls.

With 2 bases removed from V and 0 bases from J, the gap between germline ends came to 10 bases. Per the germline V gene, CDR1 is SGHVS and CDR2 is FQNEAQ. CDR3 length: 15 residues. The chain is built from TRBV7-8 and TRBJ1-1; no clear D gene. The TCR originated in a man aged 50 to 60 with HIV. Sequencing used unsorted PBMCs, obtained more than 7.1 years after starting antiretroviral therapy. CDR3 DNA sequence: TGTGCCAGCAGCTTATCCTCAGGTGTGAACACTGAAGCTTTCTTT. Amino acid sequence: CASSLSSGVNTEAFF.